This T cell receptor beta chain was recorded in a study of blood T cell repertoires in COVID-19. Turning to the study itself: COVID-19 samples from acute and convalescent phases originated in the United States, Italy and Spain. PBMCs, B-cell-depleted T cells, or T cells provided the cDNA or gDNA that made up the material.

This clone came up once. The CDR3 length is 14 residues. The V segment lost 3 bases and the J segment 6 bases; nucleotides outside the gene matches: 2. Germline V lookup: CDR1 SNHLY, CDR2 FYNNEI. How the authors handled the data: Reference gene primer amplification in the assay estimated nucleated cell counts. The protocol was immunoSEQ multiplex PCR, while the TCRdb copy is restricted to in-frame clones and leaves out a portion. V and J calls and clone size are those listed in that table; D and trimming were worked out from the DNA. The profile shows about 310,000 clones, around 90% of them singletons.

Sequenced material: peripheral blood. The V call is TRBV2, the J call TRBJ1-6; 7 nucleotides line up with TRBD1. This receptor was identified in a man aged 65-85 years with acute or convalescent COVID-19. Written as DNA, the CDR3 is TGTGCCAGCAGTGATGAGGGGGCTAATTCACCCCTCCACTTT. It translates to CASSDEGANSPLHF. Supplemented by reference TRBV2 and TRBJ1-6, the full variable domain reads EPEVTQTPSHQVTQMGQEVILRCVPISNHLYFYWYRQILGQKVEFLVSFYNNEISEKSEIFDDQFSVERPDGSNFTLKIRSTKLEDSAMYFCASSDEGANSPLHFGNGTRLTVT.